The clone carrying this T cell receptor (beta chain) was seen at least ten times. What it recognizes is unknown. The data were obtained in a study of T cell repertoires in cytomegalovirus infection. In the study overall: Indicated by public TCR beta signatures were CMV infection and matching HLA type.

The germline V gene has CDR1 MGHRA and CDR2 YSYEKL. With 1 base removed from V and 5 bases from J, the gap between germline ends came to 21 bases. The CDR3 has 17 residues. Study-wide results and caveats: Ex vivo, HLA-C-restricted CMV-specific TCR beta clonotypes prevailed over the rest of the response.

From the reads, TCRdb called clonotypes with MiXCR, one entry per CDR3 protein. This sample has 150,000 to 200,000 distinct CDR3 sequences, with around 15% found just once. Input material: PBMCs. This TCR derives from a human donor in good health (CMV status not recorded). Some clones in this sample may be carry-over from other donors' samples. This sequence joins TRBV4-1 and TRBJ2-7; D perhaps matches TRBD2 (5 bases). CDR3 amino acids: CASSQGRITDVSHEQYF. The CDR3 DNA reads as TGCGCCAGCAGCCAAGGGAGGATAACAGATGTTTCCCACGAGCAGTACTTC.